This T cell receptor (beta chain) was captured in a study of OX40 agonist ivuxolimab in advanced cancers. At the level of the study: Patients received ivuxolimab, an intravenous treatment, every 2 weeks at 0.01 to 10 mg/kg. Aged roughly 20 to 85 with a mean of approximately 60 years, they were about 80% male. The study, taken as a whole, reports: Low normalized T-cell clonal expansion also characterized some of the nonresponders.

About this clone: Its specificity is unknown.

Sequenced by immunoSEQ multiplex PCR; TCRdb stores in-frame clones only, minus some. The sample lists 50,000 to 70,000 clones, roughly nine tenths occurring once. This CDR3 spans 14 amino acids. Per germline, CDR1 SGHNT and CDR2 YYREEE (reference sequence). Deletions cut 0 bases from V and 2 bases from J, with 9 bases between. Sequencing used CD4+ or CD8+ T cells sorted from blood, obtained in a trial of the OX40 agonist ivuxolimab. The rearrangement links TRBV5-4 to TRBJ2-7; tentative D call: TRBD1 (5 bases). The source of this sequence is an adult with an advanced solid tumor such as melanoma, head and neck, liver or kidney cancer. The CDR3 DNA reads TGTGCCAGCAGCTTGGGGGGCTCCCCCTACGAGCAGTACTTC. It translates to CASSLGGSPYEQYF.